This is a list of T cell receptor beta chains from one sample in a study of CD4+ T cells in melanoma. Assay: immunoSEQ multiplex PCR; the TCRdb copy retains only in-frame clones and omits some. The repertoire holds about 9,600 clones, with more than 60% as singletons. The material sequenced was cells from a culture (not recorded whether cultured in vitro). Source of these receptors: a human donor with melanoma. Both conserved end residues are part of each CDR3. D genes are given only for firm matches. Expanded clones are given a class, and other clones once, few, many or no size at all.

d_call clone_size j_call v_call cdr3_aa cdr3_nt
. . TRBJ1-1 TRBV9 CASSGTLSAEAFF TGTGCCAGCAGCGGAACCCTTTCGGCTGAAGCTTTCTTT
. . TRBJ1-2 TRBV7-9 CASSPAVGGNYGYTF TGTGCCAGCAGCCCAGCGGTGGGAGGTAACTATGGCTACACCTTC
. . TRBJ2-2 TRBV5-1 CASSISNTGELFF TGCGCCAGCAGCATCTCTAACACCGGGGAGCTGTTTTTT
. . TRBJ1-4 TRBV6-5 CASRSGGSGNEKLFF TGTGCCAGCAGATCCGGGGGGTCTGGTAATGAAAAACTGTTTTTT
TRBD2 . TRBJ2-3 TRBV9 CASSVLSPGLGYTDTQYF TGTGCCAGCAGCGTCCTCTCGCCGGGACTAGGGTACACAGATACGCAGTATTTT
TRBD2 . TRBJ2-5 TRBV16 CASSQSASSGGPEETQYF TGTGCCAGCAGCCAATCCGCCTCTAGCGGGGGGCCTGAAGAGACCCAGTACTTC
. . TRBJ1-1 TRBV5-4 CASGTLLNTEAFF TGTGCCAGCGGGACGCTGTTGAACACTGAAGCTTTCTTT
TRBD1 . TRBJ1-1 TRBV19 CASSIRSTGTALAFF TGTGCCAGTAGTATACGATCCACCGGGACAGCCCTAGCTTTCTTT
. . TRBJ1-2 TRBV12-3/TRBV12-4 CATTQTVNYGYTF TGTGCCACCACTCAGACAGTGAACTATGGCTACACCTTC
. . TRBJ1-4 TRBV2 CASSVGGPNEKLFF TGTGCCAGCAGTGTTGGGGGGCCTAATGAAAAACTGTTTTTT
. few TRBJ2-5 TRBV4-1 CASSQDMVRETQYF TGCGCCAGCAGCCAAGATATGGTCCGGGAGACCCAGTACTTC
. . TRBJ2-7 TRBV6-4 CASSDAGYEQYF TGTGCCAGCAGTGACGCCGGCTACGAGCAGTACTTC
TRBD1 . TRBJ1-2 TRBV30 CAWVPSGTGVVGYTF TGTGCCTGGGTGCCGTCCGGGACAGGGGTCGTTGGCTACACCTTC
. . TRBJ2-7 TRBV18 CASSQGSNSYEQYF TGTGCCAGCTCCCAGGGATCTAACTCCTACGAGCAGTACTTC
TRBD1 . TRBJ1-4 TRBV15 CATSRDYSRGTGEKLFF TGTGCCACCAGCAGAGATTACAGCAGGGGGACGGGTGAAAAACTGTTTTTT
. . TRBJ1-2 TRBV28 CASSLRLYGYTF TGTGCCAGCAGTTTAAGATTATATGGCTACACCTTC
TRBD2 . TRBJ2-1 TRBV2 CASTGTGGAGNEQFF TGTGCCAGCACGGGGACCGGGGGGGCCGGGAATGAGCAGTTCTTC
. . TRBJ2-6 TRBV27 CASRPTGPTTSGANVLTF TGTGCCAGCAGACCGACAGGCCCGACGACCTCTGGGGCCAACGTCCTGACTTTC
. . TRBJ1-1 TRBV7-3 CASSFQGNTEAFF TGTGCCAGCAGTTTCCAGGGTAACACTGAAGCTTTCTTT
. . TRBJ1-5 TRBV6-5 CASRQVSDQPQHF TGTGCCAGCAGGCAGGTTTCCGATCAGCCCCAGCATTTT
TRBD2 . TRBJ2-1 TRBV6-2/TRBV6-3 CASSPGLAPNEQFF TGTGCCAGCAGCCCGGGACTAGCTCCCAATGAGCAGTTCTTC
. . TRBJ1-4 TRBV6-5 CASRALQRGNEKLFF TGTGCCAGCAGGGCTCTACAGCGGGGGAATGAAAAACTGTTTTTT
TRBD1 . TRBJ2-3 TRBV7-3 CASSPSGGTGVSDTQYF TGTGCCAGCAGCCCTTCTGGGGGGACAGGGGTTTCGGATACGCAGTATTTT
. . TRBJ2-5 TRBV9 CASNNRGGQETQYF TGTGCCAGCAACAATCGTGGCGGCCAAGAGACCCAGTACTTC
TRBD1 . TRBJ2-5 TRBV18 CASSPRTGGGETQYF TGTGCCAGCTCACCTCGGACAGGGGGGGGAGAGACCCAGTACTTC
TRBD1 . TRBJ2-5 TRBV2 CASSRGDSSGPQYF TGTGCCAGCAGTAGAGGGGACAGTAGTGGCCCCCAGTACTTC
. . TRBJ1-2 TRBV2 CASSEFVSSQNYGYTF TGTGCCAGCAGTGAATTTGTTTCCAGTCAGAACTATGGCTACACCTTC
TRBD1 . TRBJ2-1 TRBV19 CASQPRDRVRNEQFF TGTGCCAGTCAGCCCCGGGACAGGGTACGCAATGAGCAGTTCTTC
. . TRBJ1-2 TRBV5-8 CASSPPDRHYTF TGTGCCAGCAGCCCCCCTGACAGGCACTACACCTTC
. . TRBJ2-2 TRBV30 CAWSVDSGWANTGELFF TGTGCCTGGAGTGTAGATTCTGGTTGGGCGAACACCGGGGAGCTGTTTTTT
. . TRBJ2-2 TRBV6-6 CASRRGGSRINTGELFF TGTGCCAGCAGACGAGGGGGGAGCCGTATCAACACCGGGGAGCTGTTTTTT
TRBD2 . TRBJ2-5 TRBV6-5 CASSYSPSGGQETQYF TGTGCCAGCAGTTACTCGCCCAGCGGGGGCCAAGAGACCCAGTACTTC
. . TRBJ2-1 TRBV5-4 CASSSTGGAREQFF TGTGCCAGCAGCTCGACTGGCGGGGCTAGGGAGCAGTTCTTC